The 23 T cell receptor beta chains below come from one sample, sequenced in a study of blood T cell repertoires in COVID-19. Using immunoSEQ multiplex PCR, the repertoire was profiled, and TCRdb retains in-frame clones only, with some absent. This repertoire shows roughly 290,000 clones, about 83% found once; its top ten account for approximately 5.7%. Sequenced material: PBMCs or T cells enriched from blood (not recorded which). These receptors originate from a woman aged 35 to 49 who had recovered from COVID-19.

The CDR3 DNA is TGTGCCAGCAGCTCAAGACGGGGGAGCGATGAGCAGTTCTTC. This codes for CASSSRRGSDEQFF. The gene calls are TRBV11-3 and TRBJ2-1; maybe TRBD2 (6 bases). V was trimmed by 4 bases and J by 8 bases, leaving 15 bases between them. The CDR3 is made up of 14 amino acids. Germline CDR1 is SGHNT and CDR2 is YENEEA. Full variable domain (rest looked up from reference TRBV11-3 and TRBJ2-1): EAGVVQSPRYKIIEKKQPVAFWCNPISGHNTLYWYLQNLGQGPELLIRYENEEAVDDSQLPKDRFSAERLKGVDSTLKIQPAELGDSAVYLCASSSRRGSDEQFFGPGTRLTVL.

CDR3: CAISASGRSYNEQFF. CDR3 nucleotides: TGTGCCATCAGTGCTAGCGGGAGGTCCTACAATGAGCAGTTCTTC. V usage is TRBV10-3 and J usage is TRBJ2-1; TRBD2 matches 11 bases. Germline lookup yields CDR1 ENHRY and CDR2 SYGVKD. Trimming cost V 4 bases and J 1 base; bases outside gene matches: 0. CDR3 size: 15 residues.

This clone has a single count. The rearrangement joins TRBV28 to TRBJ2-1; 7 bases line up with TRBD2. From germline, CDR1 is MDHEN and CDR2 SYDVKM. After removal of 1 base from V and 5 bases from J, the junction contained 5 bases not matched to a gene. The CDR3 covers 15 residues. The CDR3: CASSLSGTTNNEQFF. CDR3 coding DNA: TGTGCCAGCAGTTTATCCGGGACTACCAACAATGAGCAGTTCTTC.

The chain links TRBV7-9 to TRBJ2-2; possible D gene TRBD2, 6 bases. Trimming left V 5 bases short and J 6 bases short, with 19 bases between. This CDR3 is 16 amino acids long. Germline V CDR1 and CDR2: SEHNR, FQNEAQ (reference sequence). CDR3 DNA sequence: TGTGCCAGCAGCGAGCTAAGGGCGGGAAGGCCCGGGGAGCTGTTTTTT. Translating it yields CASSELRAGRPGELFF.

This clone was detected a few times. The chain couples TRBV28 to TRBJ2-7; possible D gene TRBD1, 6 bases. Trimming removed 6 bases at V and 2 bases at J, with 11 bases between. This CDR3 is built from 13 residues. Germline V lookup: CDR1 MDHEN, CDR2 SYDVKM. The CDR3 coding sequence is TGTGCCAGCAGCACAGGGTCCCCCTACGAGCAGTACTTC. As protein: CASSTGSPYEQYF. Supplemented by reference TRBV28 and TRBJ2-7, the full variable domain reads DVKVTQSSRYLVKRTGEKVFLECVQDMDHENMFWYRQDPGLGLRLIYFSYDVKMKEKGDIPEGYSVSREKKERFSLILESASTNQTSMYLCASSTGSPYEQYFGPGTRLTVT.

This rearrangement joins TRBV18 to TRBJ2-7, with TRBD1 matching 9 bases. Germline-derived CDR1 and CDR2 are KGHSH and LQKENI. The V segment lost 0 bases and the J segment 3 bases; nucleotides outside the gene matches: 6. The CDR3 loop spans 16 amino acids. The DNA for the CDR3 is TGTGCCAGCTCACCACCGGGACAGGGTGGTAGCTACGAGCAGTACTTC. Its protein is CASSPPGQGGSYEQYF.

Only one count was recorded for this clone. This chain links TRBV14 with TRBJ2-5; 12 bases agree with TRBD2. The length of the CDR3 is 16 residues. V dropped 1 base and J dropped 7; count of bases not matched to a gene: 7. Germline CDR1 reads SGHDN; CDR2 reads FVKESK. CDR3: CASSQGSTSGRLTQYF. CDR3 nucleotides: TGTGCCAGCAGCCAAGGGAGTACTAGCGGGAGGCTGACCCAGTACTTC.

This clone was picked up one time. The chain recombines TRBV11-3 with TRBJ2-7; TRBD2 might be the D (5 bases). This CDR3 is 14 amino acids long. Trimming removed 5 bases from V and 0 bases from J, with 11 bases in between. Germline V gene sequence: CDR1 SGHNT, CDR2 YENEEA. CDR3 sequence (DNA): TGTGCCAGCAGCCCTAGCCCCAGCTCCTACGAGCAGTACTTC. This encodes CASSPSPSSYEQYF. The variable domain in full, completed from reference TRBV11-3 and TRBJ2-7, reads EAGVVQSPRYKIIEKKQPVAFWCNPISGHNTLYWYLQNLGQGPELLIRYENEEAVDDSQLPKDRFSAERLKGVDSTLKIQPAELGDSAVYLCASSPSPSSYEQYFGPGTRLTVT.

V and J are TRBV21-1 and TRBJ2-1; the table's D call TRBD2 went unverified against the DNA. TRBV21-1 is marked as a pseudogene. The CDR3 contains 12 residues. The CDR3 DNA is TGTGCCAGCAGCAAGACTAGCGGCGAGCAGTTCTTC. This translates into CASSKTSGEQFF.

The CDR3: CASSLGGQGNDGYTF. The CDR3 nucleotides read TGCGCCAGCAGCTTGGGTGGACAGGGGAACGATGGCTACACCTTC. V usage is TRBV5-1 and J usage is TRBJ1-2; 9 bases line up with TRBD1. The germline gives CDR1 SGHRS, CDR2 YFSETQ. This CDR3 has 15 residues. Germline trimming cut 0 bases from V and 6 bases from J; bases unmatched to any gene: 6.

The chain recombines TRBV18 with TRBJ1-5; no clear D. CDR3 size: 14 residues. The germline V and J ends were trimmed by 0 bases and 6 bases, with 9 bases remaining between them. Germline V gene lookup returns CDR1 KGHSH and CDR2 LQKENI. CDR3 in amino acids: CASSPPSVSQPQHF. The CDR3 coding sequence is TGTGCCAGCTCACCACCGTCGGTTTCTCAGCCCCAGCATTTT.

The chain employs TRBV5-1 and TRBJ2-5, with a tentative D call TRBD1 (5 bases). Germline CDR1 SGHRS, CDR2 YFSETQ. Deletions cut 5 bases from V and 5 bases from J, with 13 bases between. The CDR3 consists of 13 residues. CDR3 residues: CASSQGGGETQYF. The CDR3 DNA reads TGCGCCAGCAGTCAGGGCGGTGGGGAGACCCAGTACTTC.

The table lists this clone with a count of one. CDR3 in amino acids: CASSSLGQTYEQYF. The DNA of the CDR3 is TGTGCCAGCAGCTCCCTGGGCCAGACCTACGAGCAGTACTTC. The rearrangement links TRBV6-1 to TRBJ2-7; D unclear. The CDR3 consists of 14 residues. Germline V gives CDR1 MNHNS, CDR2 SASEGT. V lost 6 bases, J lost 2 bases, and 14 bases lay in between.

This chain uses TRBV9 with TRBJ2-3, with D possibly TRBD2 on 6 matching bases. V lost 4 bases to trimming and J lost 0 bases, with 15 bases between them. CDR1 is SGDLS, CDR2 YYNGEE, per germline. The length of the CDR3 is 16 residues. The CDR3 sequence: CASSPWAGTSTDTQYF. CDR3 bases: TGTGCCAGCAGCCCTTGGGCGGGGACCAGCACAGATACGCAGTATTTT. The full variable domain, its missing parts supplied by reference TRBV9 and TRBJ2-3, is DSGVTQTPKHLITATGQRVTLRCSPRSGDLSVYWYQQSLDQGLQFLIQYYNGEERAKGNILERFSAQQFPDLHSELNLSSLELGDSALYFCASSPWAGTSTDTQYFGPGTRLTVL.

V usage is TRBV28 and J usage is TRBJ2-4; possible D gene TRBD2, 5 bases. The CDR3 has 16 amino acids. Trimming cost V 4 bases and J 0 bases, with 13 bases left between them. Germline CDR1 is MDHEN and CDR2 is SYDVKM. Here the CDR3 DNA reads TGTGCCAGCAGTTCTACTAGGGCACTAGCCAAAAACATTCAGTACTTC. Translated: CASSSTRALAKNIQYF.

The V and J genes are TRBV7-6 and TRBJ2-5, with 7 bases identical to TRBD2. Germline lookup yields CDR1 SGHVS and CDR2 FNYEAQ. The V gene end was trimmed by 1 base and the J gene end by 5 bases; junction bases not matched to a gene: 7. This CDR3 spans 15 amino acids. The CDR3 bases are TGTGCCAGCAGCTTAGTGGCGGGAGCATTGGAGACCCAGTACTTC. This translates into CASSLVAGALETQYF.

Only one count was recorded for this clone. The CDR3 region is CATSDGGAPNEKLFF. CDR3 nucleotide sequence: TGTGCCACCAGTGATGGGGGCGCTCCTAATGAAAAACTGTTTTTT. The rearrangement joins TRBV24-1 to TRBJ1-4; a possible D gene is TRBD1 (6 bases). CDR1 and CDR2 (germline): KGHDR, SFDVKD. The CDR3 is 15 amino acids. V was clipped by 3 bases and J by 3 bases, with 10 bases between them.

In its sample, this clone was seen a few times. The V call is TRBV7-9, the J call TRBJ2-5; possibly TRBD1 for D (6 bases). Trimming left V 5 bases short and J 5 bases short, with 12 bases between. This CDR3 region has 13 residues. Germline CDR1 is SEHNR and CDR2 is FQNEAQ (reference sequence). The CDR3 reads CASSRGGRETQYF. The CDR3 bases are TGTGCCAGCAGCCGAGGGGGTCGGGAGACCCAGTACTTC.

The rearrangement uses TRBV4-3 and TRBJ2-2; 7 positions agree with TRBD1. Germline V CDR1 and CDR2: LGHNA, YSLEER. With 0 bases clipped from V and 5 bases from J, the junction kept 9 bases outside the gene matches. The CDR3 covers 17 residues. The CDR3 is CASSQDRAGGTTGELFF. CDR3 nucleotide sequence: TGCGCCAGCAGCCAAGATCGGGCAGGGGGAACGACCGGGGAGCTGTTTTTT.

The genes are TRBV5-4 and TRBJ1-1, with 11 nucleotides matching TRBD1. V lost 4 bases, J lost 4 bases, and 15 bases stayed unmatched. Germline V gene data show CDR1 as SGHNT and CDR2 as YYREEE (reference sequence). The CDR3 is made up of 18 amino acids. The CDR3: CASSRPGQGALLGTEAFF. The CDR3 DNA reads as TGTGCCAGCAGCCGACCCGGACAGGGGGCTTTGTTGGGCACTGAAGCTTTCTTT.

The chain is built from TRBV28 and TRBJ1-5; maybe TRBD1 (6 bases). Germline CDR1 is MDHEN and CDR2 is SYDVKM. V was shortened by 6 bases and J by 0 bases, with 24 bases between the two germline ends. The CDR3 loop spans 19 amino acids. The CDR3 is CASSFAGSRGSYSNQPQHF. CDR3 DNA: TGTGCCAGCAGCTTTGCTGGGTCGAGGGGGAGCTATAGCAATCAGCCCCAGCATTTT.

V usage is TRBV5-1 and J usage is TRBJ2-1, with 7 bases that match TRBD1. The CDR3 has 16 amino acids. Germline V gene lookup returns CDR1 SGHRS and CDR2 YFSETQ. Unmatched junction bases numbered 11, after V lost 3 bases and J lost 5 bases. CDR3 amino acids: CASSWTGLGGHNEQFF. For the CDR3, the DNA is TGCGCCAGCAGCTGGACAGGCCTAGGGGGCCACAATGAGCAGTTCTTC.

The V and J genes are TRBV11-2 and TRBJ2-5; D unresolved. Germline values: CDR1 SGHAT, CDR2 FQNNGV. This CDR3 contains 14 residues. V was clipped by 5 bases and J by 0 bases, with 10 bases between them. The CDR3 DNA reads as TGTGCCAGCAGCCTCCGACGGGACCAAGAGACCCAGTACTTC. It codes for CASSLRRDQETQYF.